A single sample is the source of the 14 T cell receptor beta chains below, sequenced in a study of T cells in Graves' hyperthyroidism and ophthalmopathy. TCR beta CDR3 regions were amplified from RNA. With the HTBI primer set, the TCR CDR3 went through a first round of RT-PCR. TCRdb re-derived calls from the multiplex PCR reads in MiXCR, one entry per CDR3 protein. The sample has more than 300,000 distinct CDR3 sequences; 18% are singletons. What was sequenced was blood. The receptor set was obtained from a man aged 18 to 30 with Graves' ophthalmopathy.

This clonotype has just a few counts. The chain recombines TRBV24-1 with TRBJ2-2; D is perhaps TRBD1 (5 bases). This CDR3 spans 14 amino acids. Between the trimmed V and J ends, which lost 0 bases and 4 bases, there was a span of 5 bases. Germline CDR1 and CDR2: KGHDR and SFDVKD. Written as DNA, the CDR3 is TGTGCCACCAGTGATTTGAGGGGCACCGGGGAGCTGTTTTTT. Protein: CATSDLRGTGELFF.

This clonotype was observed a few times. The rearrangement links TRBV5-8 to TRBJ2-7; D is possibly TRBD1 (6 bases). Per germline, CDR1 SGHTS and CDR2 YDEGEE. Trimming removed 2 bases at V and 2 bases at J, with 8 bases between. The CDR3 runs 13 residues. The CDR3 DNA reads TGTGCCAGCAGCTTCCGGGACACCTACGAGCAGTACTTC. Translation: CASSFRDTYEQYF. Together with reference TRBV5-8 and TRBJ2-7, the CDR3 gives the full variable domain: EAGVTQSPTHLIKTRGQQATLRCSPISGHTSVYWYQQALGLGLQFLLWYDEGEERNRGNFPPRFSGRQFPNYSSELNVNALELEDSALYLCASSFRDTYEQYFGPGTRLTVT.

This clonotype was observed a handful of times. This chain joins TRBV3-1 and TRBJ2-5, with D perhaps given as TRBD1 or TRBD2 (7 bases each). In germline, CDR1 is LGHDT, CDR2 YNNKEL (reference sequence). CDR3 length: 15 residues. V was clipped by 1 base and J by 5 bases, with 14 bases between them. Here the CDR3 DNA reads TGTGCCAGCAGCCAAGGGGAGGGGGCGTGGGAGACCCAGTACTTC. Its translation is CASSQGEGAWETQYF.

This clonotype was seen a handful of times. The V call is TRBV5-4, the J call TRBJ2-5; maybe TRBD1 (6 bases). V was cut by 0 bases and J by 4 bases, with 19 bases left in between. Germline V gene data show CDR1 as SGHNT and CDR2 as YYREEE (reference sequence). The CDR3 has 17 amino acids. The CDR3 DNA reads as TGTGCCAGCAGCTTGGGTGGACAGCGAGGGTATGGAGAGACCCAGTACTTC. Encoded protein: CASSLGGQRGYGETQYF.

This clonotype was counted a few times. This chain connects TRBV28 to TRBJ1-4; weak D call: TRBD1 (5 bases). V was pared by 8 bases and J by 0 bases, with 13 bases between. From germline, CDR1 is MDHEN and CDR2 SYDVKM. The CDR3 is 15 residues long. CDR3: CASGGGGATNEKLFF. DNA for the CDR3: TGTGCCAGCGGGGGGGGGGGTGCAACTAATGAAAAACTGTTTTTT.

This rearrangement joins TRBV19 to TRBJ2-2; 14 bases line up with TRBD2. Germline CDR1 LNHDA, CDR2 SQIVND (reference sequence). The CDR3 consists of 20 residues. The V and J ends lost 2 bases and 4 bases, in that order; junction bases with no gene match: 12. CDR3 coding DNA: TGTGCCAGTAGTATAATGGGTAGACTAGCGGGGGGGCCGGGCACCGGGGAGCTGTTTTTT. Amino acid sequence: CASSIMGRLAGGPGTGELFF.

Notes on this clonotype: A single base separates this from a much larger clone, so it may be a read error. The V call is TRBV3-1, the J call TRBJ1-6, with unresolved D. The germline V and J ends were trimmed by 8 bases and 8 bases, with 16 bases remaining between them. CDR1 LGHDT and CDR2 YNNKEL come from the germline V gene (reference sequence). CDR3 length equals 14 residues. The CDR3 spells CASGPARMDSPLHF. In DNA, the CDR3 is TGTGCCAGCGGCCCCGCCCGGATGGATTCACCCCTCCACTTT.

This clonotype was seen ten or more times. The V call is TRBV6-2 or TRBV6-3, the J call TRBJ2-1, with 12 bases that match TRBD2. CDR3 length: 14 amino acids. V was pared by 8 bases and J by 9 bases, with 8 bases of the junction left unmatched. Germline-derived CDR1 and CDR2 are MNHEY and SVGEGT. The CDR3 sequence: CASRPSGGAGEQFF. The CDR3 DNA is TGTGCCAGCCGTCCTAGCGGGGGGGCCGGTGAGCAGTTCTTC.

The CDR3 sequence: CAIREDRLPGGYTF. The DNA for the CDR3 is TGTGCCATCAGAGAGGACAGGCTACCGGGTGGCTACACCTTC. The chain carries TRBV2 and TRBJ1-2; 7 bases fit TRBD1. From germline, CDR1 is SNHLY and CDR2 FYNNEI. This CDR3 region has 14 residues. J lost 7 bases, V lost 10 bases, and 15 bases had no gene match.

This clonotype was seen at least ten times. J is TRBJ2-5 and V is TRBV29-1; maybe TRBD1 (6 bases). Between the trimmed V and J ends, which lost 8 bases and 4 bases, there was a span of 17 bases. The CDR3 sequence is 13 residues long. Germline loops: CDR1 SQVTM, CDR2 ANQGSEA. The CDR3, as DNA: TGCAGCCTTCAGGGGTTATCGGGAGAGACCCAGTACTTC. This sequence encodes CSLQGLSGETQYF.

This clonotype was found many times. The chain has TRBV18 and TRBJ2-7; a possible D gene is TRBD1 (5 bases). The germline V gene has CDR1 KGHSH and CDR2 LQKENI. This CDR3 is built from 15 residues. V lost 0 bases and J 4 bases, leaving 13 bases between the germline ends. In DNA, the CDR3 is TGTGCCAGCTCACCACCGGGCAGGGATGGGTACGAGCAGTACTTC. This sequence encodes CASSPPGRDGYEQYF.

This clonotype was found a few times. The chain employs TRBV9 and TRBJ2-5, with TRBD2 identical over 13 bases. From germline, CDR1 is SGDLS and CDR2 YYNGEE. V was clipped by 4 bases and J by 4 bases; unmatched bases: 13. This CDR3 spans 18 amino acids. CDR3 nucleotides: TGTGCCAGCAGCCCGGGACTAGCGGGGAGACCGAACGGAGAGACCCAGTACTTC. Residues: CASSPGLAGRPNGETQYF.

In its sample, this clonotype was seen many times. The CDR3 DNA reads as TGTGCCAGCTCCCCGAGGAGGGACGGAGAAGCTTTCTTT. Translating gives CASSPRRDGEAFF. The chain couples TRBV12-3 or TRBV12-4 to TRBJ1-1, with D possibly matching TRBD1 (5 bases). V was clipped by 8 bases and J by 8 bases, with 18 bases between them. The CDR3 is 13 residues long.

This clonotype was found many times. This chain connects TRBV20-1 to TRBJ2-3; D tentatively reads TRBD1 or TRBD2 (5 bases each). V shed 4 bases and J shed 2 bases, with 19 bases lying between them. Germline assignment: CDR1 DFQATT and CDR2 SNEGSKA (reference sequence). The CDR3 loop spans 16 amino acids. The chain's CDR3 is CSAITPSGHNTDTQYF. In DNA, the CDR3 is TGCAGTGCTATCACGCCGTCGGGGCATAACACAGATACGCAGTATTTT.